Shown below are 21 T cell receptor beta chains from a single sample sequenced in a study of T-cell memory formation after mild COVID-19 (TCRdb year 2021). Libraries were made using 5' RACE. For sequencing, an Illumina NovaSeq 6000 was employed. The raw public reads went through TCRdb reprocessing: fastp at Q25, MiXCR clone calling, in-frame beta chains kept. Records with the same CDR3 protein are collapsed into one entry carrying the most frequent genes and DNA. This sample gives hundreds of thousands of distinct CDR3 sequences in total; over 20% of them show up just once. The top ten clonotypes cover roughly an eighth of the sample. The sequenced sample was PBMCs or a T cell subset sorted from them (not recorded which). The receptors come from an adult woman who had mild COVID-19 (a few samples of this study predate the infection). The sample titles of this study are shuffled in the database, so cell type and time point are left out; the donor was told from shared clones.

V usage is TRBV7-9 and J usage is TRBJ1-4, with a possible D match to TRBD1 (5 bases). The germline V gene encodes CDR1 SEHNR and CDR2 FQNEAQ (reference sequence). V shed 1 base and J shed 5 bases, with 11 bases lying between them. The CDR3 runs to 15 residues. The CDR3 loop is CASSLVGRVNEKLFF. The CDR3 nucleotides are TGTGCCAGCAGCTTAGTTGGCAGGGTAAATGAAAAACTGTTTTTT.

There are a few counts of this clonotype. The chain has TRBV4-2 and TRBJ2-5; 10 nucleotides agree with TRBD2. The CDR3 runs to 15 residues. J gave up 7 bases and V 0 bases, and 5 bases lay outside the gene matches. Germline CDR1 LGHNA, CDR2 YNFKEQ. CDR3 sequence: CASSQEASGSGTQYF. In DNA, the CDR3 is TGTGCCAGCAGCCAAGAAGCTAGCGGGAGCGGGACCCAGTACTTC.

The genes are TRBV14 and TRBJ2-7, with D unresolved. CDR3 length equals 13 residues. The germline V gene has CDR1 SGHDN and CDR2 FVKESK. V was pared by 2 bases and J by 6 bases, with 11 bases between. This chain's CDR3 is CASSQSLWGEQYF. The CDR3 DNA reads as TGTGCCAGCAGCCAATCTCTATGGGGCGAGCAGTACTTC.

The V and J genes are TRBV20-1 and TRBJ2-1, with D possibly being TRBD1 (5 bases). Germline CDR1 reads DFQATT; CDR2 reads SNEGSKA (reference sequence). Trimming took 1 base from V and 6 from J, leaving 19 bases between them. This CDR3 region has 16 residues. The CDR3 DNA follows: TGCAGTGCTAGAGGTTGGGTGACAGCAAAACTCAATGAGCAGTTCTTC. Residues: CSARGWVTAKLNEQFF.

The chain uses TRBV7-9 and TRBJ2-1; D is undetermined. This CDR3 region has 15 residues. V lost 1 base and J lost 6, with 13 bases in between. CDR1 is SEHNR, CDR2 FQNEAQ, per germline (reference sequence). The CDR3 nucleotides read TGTGCCAGCAGCTTAGTAGTAGGAGAATCCAATGAGCAGTTCTTC. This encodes CASSLVVGESNEQFF.

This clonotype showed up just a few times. The CDR3 DNA sequence: TGCGCCAGCAGCCAAGTCGCCGGGACTGCTGCCAACACCATATATTTT. Protein product: CASSQVAGTAANTIYF. The chain carries TRBV4-1 and TRBJ1-3; D is perhaps TRBD1 (5 bases). CDR1 and CDR2 from the germline V gene are MGHRA and YSYEKL. The length of the CDR3 is 16 residues. Trimming removed 1 base at V and 7 bases at J, with 17 bases between.

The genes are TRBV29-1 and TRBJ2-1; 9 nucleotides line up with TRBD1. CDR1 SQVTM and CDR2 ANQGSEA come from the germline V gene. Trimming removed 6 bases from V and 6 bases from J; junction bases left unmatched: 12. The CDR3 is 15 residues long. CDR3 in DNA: TGCAGCGTAAGCCGGGACAGGGTGTCCACCAATGAGCAGTTCTTC. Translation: CSVSRDRVSTNEQFF.

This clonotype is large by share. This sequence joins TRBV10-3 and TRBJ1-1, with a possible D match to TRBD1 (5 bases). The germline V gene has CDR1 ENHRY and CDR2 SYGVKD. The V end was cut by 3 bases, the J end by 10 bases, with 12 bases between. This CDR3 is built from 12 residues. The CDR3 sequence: CAISEPGEGAFF. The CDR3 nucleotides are TGTGCCATCAGTGAACCGGGGGAAGGAGCTTTCTTT.

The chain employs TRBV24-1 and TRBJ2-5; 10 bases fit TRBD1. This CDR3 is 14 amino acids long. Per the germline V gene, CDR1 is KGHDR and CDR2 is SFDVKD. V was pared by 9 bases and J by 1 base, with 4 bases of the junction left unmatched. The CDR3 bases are TGTGCCACCGGGACAGGGGTGTCCCAAGAGACCCAGTACTTC. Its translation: CATGTGVSQETQYF.

This CDR3 reads CSVDGPGNTIYF. The CDR3 bases are TGCAGCGTTGACGGACCTGGAAACACCATATATTTT. The chain couples TRBV29-1 to TRBJ1-3; D not certain. CDR1 is SQVTM, CDR2 ANQGSEA, per germline. The V and J ends lost 3 bases and 2 bases respectively, with 5 bases between them. The CDR3 contains 12 residues.

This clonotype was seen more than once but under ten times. CDR3 nucleotides: TGTGCCTGGGGGATCGGAAATGGCTACACCTTC. It yields the protein CAWGIGNGYTF. V usage is TRBV30 and J usage is TRBJ1-2; no clear D gene. This CDR3 is built from 11 residues. CDR1 is GTSNPN, CDR2 SVGIG, per germline (reference sequence). Trimming shortened V by 5 bases and J by 6 bases, and 10 bases separated the two germline ends.

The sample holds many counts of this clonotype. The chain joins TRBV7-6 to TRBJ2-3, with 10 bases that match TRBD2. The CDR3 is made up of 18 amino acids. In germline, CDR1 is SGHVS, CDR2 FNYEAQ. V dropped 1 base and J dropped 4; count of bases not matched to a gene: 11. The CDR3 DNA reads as TGTGCCAGCAGCTTAGACGTCCGCGCTAGCGGGAGCTCAGATACGCAGTATTTT. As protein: CASSLDVRASGSSDTQYF.

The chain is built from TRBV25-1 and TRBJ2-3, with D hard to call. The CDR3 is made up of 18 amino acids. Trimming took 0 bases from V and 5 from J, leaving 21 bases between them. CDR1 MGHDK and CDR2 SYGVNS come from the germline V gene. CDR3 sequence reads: CASSEYGEAVRSRDTQYF. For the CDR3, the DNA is TGTGCCAGCAGTGAATACGGTGAGGCGGTTCGGTCGAGAGATACGCAGTATTTT.

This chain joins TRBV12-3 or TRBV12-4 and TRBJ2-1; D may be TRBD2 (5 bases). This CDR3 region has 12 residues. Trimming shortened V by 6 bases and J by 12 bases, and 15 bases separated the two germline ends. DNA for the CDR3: TGTGCCAGCAGCTCCGCGGAGGCCCGGCAGTTCTTC. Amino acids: CASSSAEARQFF.

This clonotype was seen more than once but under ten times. DNA of the CDR3: TGTGCCAGCAGTTTAACTAGCGGGAGCGGAAGTGACATTCAGTACTTC. As protein: CASSLTSGSGSDIQYF. The chain links TRBV12-3 or TRBV12-4 to TRBJ2-4, with 11 positions matching TRBD2. With V trimmed by 2 bases and J by 8 bases, 8 bases remained unmatched. The CDR3 covers 16 residues.

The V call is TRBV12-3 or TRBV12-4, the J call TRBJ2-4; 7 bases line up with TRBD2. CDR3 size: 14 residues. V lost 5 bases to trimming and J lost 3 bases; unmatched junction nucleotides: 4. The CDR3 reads CASSLLAVKNIQYF. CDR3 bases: TGTGCCAGCAGTCTCCTAGCGGTCAAAAACATTCAGTACTTC.

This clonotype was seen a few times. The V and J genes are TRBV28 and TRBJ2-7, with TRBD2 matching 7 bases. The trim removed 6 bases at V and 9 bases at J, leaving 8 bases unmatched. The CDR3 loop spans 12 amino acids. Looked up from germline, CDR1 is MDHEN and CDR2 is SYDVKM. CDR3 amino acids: CASSLSGEVQYF. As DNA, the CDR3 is TGTGCCAGCAGCCTAAGCGGGGAAGTGCAGTACTTC.

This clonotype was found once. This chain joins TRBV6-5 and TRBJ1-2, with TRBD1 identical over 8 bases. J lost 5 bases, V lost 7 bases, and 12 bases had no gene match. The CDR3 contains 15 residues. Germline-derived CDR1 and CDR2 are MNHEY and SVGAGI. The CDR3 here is CASIKTGGTTYGYTF. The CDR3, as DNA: TGTGCCAGCATAAAAACAGGGGGGACTACGTATGGCTACACCTTC.

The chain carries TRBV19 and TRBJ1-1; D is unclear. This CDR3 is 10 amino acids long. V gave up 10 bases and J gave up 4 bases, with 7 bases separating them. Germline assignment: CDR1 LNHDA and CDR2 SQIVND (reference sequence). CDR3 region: CATHGTEAFF. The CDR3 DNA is TGTGCCACCCACGGCACTGAAGCTTTCTTT. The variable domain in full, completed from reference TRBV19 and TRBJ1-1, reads DGGITQSPKYLFRKEGQNVTLSCEQNLNHDAMYWYRQDPGQGLRLIYYSQIVNDFQKGDIAEGYSVSREKKESFPLTVTSAQKNPTAFYLCATHGTEAFFGQGTRLTVV.

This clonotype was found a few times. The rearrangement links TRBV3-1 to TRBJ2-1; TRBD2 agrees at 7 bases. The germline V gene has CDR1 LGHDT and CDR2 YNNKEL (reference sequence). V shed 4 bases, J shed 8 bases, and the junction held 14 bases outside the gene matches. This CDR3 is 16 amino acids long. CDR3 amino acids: CASSRVVLGGRDEQFF. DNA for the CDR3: TGTGCCAGCAGCCGCGTTGTACTCGGGGGGAGGGATGAGCAGTTCTTC.

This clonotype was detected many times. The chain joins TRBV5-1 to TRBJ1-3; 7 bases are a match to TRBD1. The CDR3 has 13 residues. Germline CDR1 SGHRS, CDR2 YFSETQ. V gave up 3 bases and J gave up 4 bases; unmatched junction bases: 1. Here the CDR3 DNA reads TGCGCCAGCAGCTCGGGACAGGGAAACACCATATATTTT. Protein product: CASSSGQGNTIYF.